This T cell receptor beta chain was retrieved from a study of a mutant IDH1 vaccine in newly diagnosed glioma. Study background: Patients were given eight vaccinations, scheduled in weeks 1, 3, 5, 7, 11, 15, 19 and 23. Following radiotherapy alone, or alongside temozolomide cycles, vaccination was started after an interval of 4-6 weeks.

The time point: week 5, during vaccination. The vaccine gave 300 ug of a 20-mer mutant IDH1 peptide subcutaneously per dose. Some clones are missing from TCRdb's copy, which holds only in-frame ones; the method was immunoSEQ multiplex PCR. The table shows roughly 28,000 clones, with 65% to 85% occurring only once. A word on this clone: Its antigen is not identified.

Sequencing was performed on PBMCs, taken from a glioma patient whose treatment included an IDH1 peptide vaccine. The sequence was obtained from a middle-aged man with glioma. Some clones in this sample may be carry-over from other donors' samples.

CDR3 sequence: CASSLAPDSNYGYTF. CDR3 nucleotides: TGCGCCAGCAGCTTGGCCCCGGACAGTAACTATGGCTACACCTTC. J is TRBJ1-2 and V is TRBV5-1; perhaps TRBD1 as D (6 bases). This CDR3 spans 15 amino acids. Germline-derived CDR1 and CDR2 are SGHRS and YFSETQ. V shed 0 bases and J shed 1 base, with 10 bases lying between them.